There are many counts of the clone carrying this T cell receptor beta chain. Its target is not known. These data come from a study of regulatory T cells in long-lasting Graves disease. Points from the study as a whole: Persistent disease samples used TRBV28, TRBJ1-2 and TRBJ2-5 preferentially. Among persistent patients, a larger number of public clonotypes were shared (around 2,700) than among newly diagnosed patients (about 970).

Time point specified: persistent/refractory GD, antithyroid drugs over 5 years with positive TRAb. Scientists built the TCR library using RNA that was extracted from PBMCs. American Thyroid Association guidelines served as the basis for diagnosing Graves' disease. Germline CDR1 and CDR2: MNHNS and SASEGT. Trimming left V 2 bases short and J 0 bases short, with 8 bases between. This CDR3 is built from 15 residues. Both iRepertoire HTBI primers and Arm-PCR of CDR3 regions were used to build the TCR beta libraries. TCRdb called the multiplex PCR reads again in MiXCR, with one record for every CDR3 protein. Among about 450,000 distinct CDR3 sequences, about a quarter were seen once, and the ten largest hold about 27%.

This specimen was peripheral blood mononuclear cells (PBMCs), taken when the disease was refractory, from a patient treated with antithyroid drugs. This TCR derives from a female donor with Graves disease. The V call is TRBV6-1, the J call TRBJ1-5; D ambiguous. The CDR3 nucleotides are TGTGCCAGCAGTGAAACCGGGAATAGCAATCAGCCCCAGCATTTT. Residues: CASSETGNSNQPQHF.